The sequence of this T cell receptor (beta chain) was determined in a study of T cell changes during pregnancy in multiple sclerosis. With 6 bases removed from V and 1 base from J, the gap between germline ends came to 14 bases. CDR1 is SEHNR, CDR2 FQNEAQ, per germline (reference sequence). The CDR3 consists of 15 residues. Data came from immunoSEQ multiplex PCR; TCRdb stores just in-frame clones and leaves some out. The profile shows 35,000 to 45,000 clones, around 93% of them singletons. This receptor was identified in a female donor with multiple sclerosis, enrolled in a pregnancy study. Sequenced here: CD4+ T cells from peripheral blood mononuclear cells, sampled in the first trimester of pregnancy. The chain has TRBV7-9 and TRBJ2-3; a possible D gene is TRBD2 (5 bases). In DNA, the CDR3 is TGTGCCAGCAGACTAAGGACTGCGGGCACAGATACGCAGTATTTT. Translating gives CASRLRTAGTDTQYF.